This TCR beta chain was obtained from a study of response to subunit inactivated influenza vaccine. Findings of the study overall: Authors suggested each seasonal flu vaccination may recruit only limited numbers of new T cells.

TCRdb redid the calling of the RT-PCR reads with MiXCR, one entry per CDR3 protein. The profile shows roughly 630,000 distinct CDR3 sequences, 13% to 15% of them singletons. The germline gives CDR1 MNHNS, CDR2 SASEGT. Deletions cut 6 bases from V and 7 bases from J, with 16 bases between. The CDR3 is 13 residues long. This clonotype has more than one count but fewer than ten. The target antigen is unknown. The sequencing here drew on PBMCs from blood, taken 14 to 15 days before vaccination. The TCR originated in a man aged 45-60 years who received an inactivated influenza vaccine. The genes are TRBV6-1 and TRBJ2-7; D is uncertain. The CDR3 is CASSAFSWGEQYF. As DNA, the CDR3 is TGTGCCAGCAGCGCCTTTTCCTGGGGTGAGCAGTACTTC.